This T cell receptor (beta chain) appears in the sequencing data of a study of breast tumors, draining lymph nodes, adjacent tissues. TCRdb analysed the multiplex PCR reads with MiXCR anew, one entry per CDR3 protein. The repertoire holds under 150,000 distinct CDR3 sequences, with about 20% as singletons. Whole-study results and caveats: Tumor repertoires ranked between lymph nodes and nontumor tissue in diversity, with V and J gene preferences. Most tumor T cells seemingly derive from lymph node, then expand in tumor. Data only fit, rather than demonstrated, lymph node origin of most tumor T cells.

This clonotype was recorded a few times. Antigen unknown. A much larger clone differs by one base, so this may be a read error. Breast cancer patients provided tissue from their axillary draining lymph nodes. Per the germline V gene, CDR1 is DFQATT and CDR2 is SNEGSKA (reference sequence). This CDR3 is 15 amino acids long. The chain combines TRBV20-1 with TRBJ2-3; D unclear. The origin of this receptor is a female donor with breast cancer. Some clones in this sample may be carry-over from other donors' samples. Sequenced input: axillary lymph node tissue. CDR3 residues: CSARPPGSHTDTRYF. The DNA of the CDR3 is TGCAGTGCTAGACCGCCAGGATCGCACACAGATACGCGGTATTTT.